This T cell receptor beta chain was identified during a study of blood T cell repertoires in COVID-19. Authors' processing steps: Amplification of reference gene primers provided the estimated nucleated cell counts. Profiled with immunoSEQ multiplex PCR; TCRdb holds only in-frame clones, not every one. That table supplies the V and J calls and clone size; D and trimming were determined from the DNA. The sample lists fewer than 150,000 clones; around nine tenths were seen once. CDR1 is DFQATT and CDR2 is SNEGSKA in the germline V gene (reference sequence). This CDR3 is 15 amino acids long. V gave up 3 bases and J gave up 5 bases; unmatched junction bases: 7.

Sequenced input: peripheral blood. This chain joins TRBV20-1 and TRBJ2-5, with TRBD2 identical over 12 bases. This clonotype originated in a woman aged 40 to 49 with acute or convalescent COVID-19. The CDR3: CSASKPSGREETQYF. For the CDR3, the DNA is TGCAGTGCTAGTAAGCCTAGCGGGAGGGAGGAGACCCAGTACTTC.